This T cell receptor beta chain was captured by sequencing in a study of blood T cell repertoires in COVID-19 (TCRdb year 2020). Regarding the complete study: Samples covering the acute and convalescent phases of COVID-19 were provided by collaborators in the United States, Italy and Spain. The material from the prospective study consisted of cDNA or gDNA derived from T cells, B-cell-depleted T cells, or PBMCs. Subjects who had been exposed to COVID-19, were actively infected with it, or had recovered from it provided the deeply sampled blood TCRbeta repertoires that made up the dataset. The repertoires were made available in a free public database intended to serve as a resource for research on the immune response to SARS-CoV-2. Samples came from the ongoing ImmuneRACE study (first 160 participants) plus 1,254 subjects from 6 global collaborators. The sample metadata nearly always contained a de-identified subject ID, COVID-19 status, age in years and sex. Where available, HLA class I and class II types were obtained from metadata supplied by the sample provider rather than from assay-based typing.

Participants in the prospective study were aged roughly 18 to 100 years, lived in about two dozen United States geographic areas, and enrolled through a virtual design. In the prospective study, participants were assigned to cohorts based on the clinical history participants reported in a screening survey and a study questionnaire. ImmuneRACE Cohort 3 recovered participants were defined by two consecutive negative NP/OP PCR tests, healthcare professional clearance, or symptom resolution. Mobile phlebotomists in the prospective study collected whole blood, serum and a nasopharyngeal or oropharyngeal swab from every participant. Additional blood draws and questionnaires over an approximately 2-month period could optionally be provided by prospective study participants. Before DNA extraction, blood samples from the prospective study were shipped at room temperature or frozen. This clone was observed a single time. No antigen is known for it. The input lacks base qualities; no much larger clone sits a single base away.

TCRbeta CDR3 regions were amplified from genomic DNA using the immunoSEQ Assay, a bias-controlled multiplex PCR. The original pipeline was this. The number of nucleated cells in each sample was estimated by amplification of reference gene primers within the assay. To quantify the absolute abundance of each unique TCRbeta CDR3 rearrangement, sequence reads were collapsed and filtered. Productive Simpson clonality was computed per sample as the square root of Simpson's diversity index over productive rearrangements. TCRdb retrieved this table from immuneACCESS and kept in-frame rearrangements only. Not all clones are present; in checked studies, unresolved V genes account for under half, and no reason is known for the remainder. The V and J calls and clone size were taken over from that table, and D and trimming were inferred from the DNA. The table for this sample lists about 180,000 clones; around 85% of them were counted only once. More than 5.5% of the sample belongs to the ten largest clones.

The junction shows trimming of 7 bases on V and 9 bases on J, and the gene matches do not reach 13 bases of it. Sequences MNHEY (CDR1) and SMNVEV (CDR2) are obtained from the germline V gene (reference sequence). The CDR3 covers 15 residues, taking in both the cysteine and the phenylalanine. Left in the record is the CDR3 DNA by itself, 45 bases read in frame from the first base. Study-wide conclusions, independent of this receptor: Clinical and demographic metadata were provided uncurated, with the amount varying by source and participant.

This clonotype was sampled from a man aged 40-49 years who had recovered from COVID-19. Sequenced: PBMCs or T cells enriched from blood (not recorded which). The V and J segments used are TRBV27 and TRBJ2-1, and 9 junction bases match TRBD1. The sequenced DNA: TGTGCCAGCACCCCAGGGACAGGGTGGTTAGCTGAGCAGTTCTTC. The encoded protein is CASTPGTGWLAEQFF.